The 23 T cell receptor beta chains listed next were all sequenced from one sample in a study of response to subunit inactivated influenza vaccine (dated 2018 in TCRdb). Preparation of the library involved RT-PCR. The data were produced on an Illumina HiSeq 2500. TCRdb trimmed the raw reads at Q25, called clones with MiXCR and kept productive beta chains. All rows with the same CDR3 protein become a single entry with the most common DNA and genes. In all, the sample holds about 570,000 distinct CDR3 sequences, and around 10% of those were seen once. The ten largest clones add up to roughly 11% of the sample. These data are also associated with another study on T cells expressing NK-cell markers. Taken from the second paper: The TCR beta cDNA libraries were made using 5'RACE template switching, a step that added both a universal primer site and unique molecular identifiers.

Source: PBMCs from blood, taken on the day of vaccination. The receptors stem from a man in his fifties who received an inactivated influenza vaccine. Donor details come from another sample of the same person, matched by shared clones.

This clonotype was picked up a small number of times. The chain carries TRBV24-1 and TRBJ1-5; D is ambiguous. CDR3 length: 13 residues. Germline CDR1 reads KGHDR; CDR2 reads SFDVKD. V lost 5 bases to trimming and J lost 2 bases, with 6 bases between them. The CDR3 DNA reads TGTGCCACCAGTGGGGCAGGCAATCAGCCCCAGCATTTT. Translated: CATSGAGNQPQHF.

This chain connects TRBV5-6 to TRBJ1-4, with a weak D call TRBD1 (6 bases). CDR1 SGHDT and CDR2 YYEEEE come from the germline V gene. Between the trimmed V and J ends, which lost 4 bases and 3 bases, there was a span of 10 bases. The CDR3 has 14 amino acids. This chain's CDR3 is CASSADSSNEKLFF. In nucleotides, the CDR3 is TGTGCCAGCAGCGCGGACAGCTCTAATGAAAAACTGTTTTTT.

In its sample, this clonotype was seen a few times. This sequence joins TRBV3-1 and TRBJ2-3, with D hard to call. The CDR3 extends over 16 amino acids. The germline gives CDR1 LGHDT, CDR2 YNNKEL (reference sequence). V lost 7 bases to trimming and J lost 2 bases, with 19 bases between them. The CDR3, as DNA: TGTGCCAGCACCGAACTAACTTGTGAGAACACAGATACGCAGTATTTT. As protein: CASTELTCENTDTQYF.

This clonotype was observed many times. The gene calls are TRBV4-3 and TRBJ2-2, with a tentative D call TRBD2 (5 bases). This CDR3 spans 13 amino acids. Germline assignment: CDR1 LGHNA and CDR2 YSLEER. Trimming pared 2 bases from V and 7 bases from J, leaving 8 bases between. CDR3 amino acids: CASSQSRGGELFF. Written as DNA, the CDR3 is TGCGCCAGCAGCCAATCCCGGGGCGGGGAGCTGTTTTTT.

Written as DNA, the CDR3 is TGTGCCAGCAGTTTTACTAGCGCCCAAGAGACCCAGTACTTC. It encodes CASSFTSAQETQYF. J is TRBJ2-5 and V is TRBV12-3 or TRBV12-4; 7 bases fit TRBD2. The CDR3 consists of 14 residues. With V trimmed by 3 bases and J by 1 base, 2 bases remained unmatched.

This clonotype was counted a few times. The chain links TRBV12-3 or TRBV12-4 to TRBJ2-3; no reliable D call. The length of the CDR3 is 13 residues. V shed 6 bases and J shed 1 base, with 8 bases lying between them. The CDR3 loop reads CASRIGRTDTQYF. The CDR3 nucleotides read TGTGCCAGCAGAATCGGTCGCACAGATACGCAGTATTTT.

V and J are TRBV20-1 and TRBJ2-5, with D possibly being TRBD1 (6 bases). The CDR3 has 16 residues. The germline V and J ends were trimmed by 1 base and 2 bases, with 17 bases remaining between them. The V gene's germline CDR1 is DFQATT and CDR2 SNEGSKA (reference sequence). This CDR3 is CSARGEQGIAQETQYF. CDR3 coding DNA: TGCAGTGCTAGAGGAGAACAGGGTATAGCTCAAGAGACCCAGTACTTC.

This clonotype came up a few times. This sequence joins TRBV24-1 and TRBJ2-5; TRBD2 matches at 8 bases. Looked up from germline, CDR1 is KGHDR and CDR2 is SFDVKD. The CDR3 length is 17 residues. The V gene end was trimmed by 4 bases and the J gene end by 7 bases; junction bases not matched to a gene: 16. In DNA form, the CDR3 reads TGTGCCACCAGTGAGACCGGGACTAGTGGGGTTGGGGGGACCCAGTACTTC. Encoded protein: CATSETGTSGVGGTQYF.

Many counts were recorded for this clonotype. This chain connects TRBV21-1 to TRBJ1-2; the table's D call, TRBD1, has no DNA check behind it. TRBV21-1 is classified as a pseudogene. CDR3 length: 15 residues. CDR3 residues: CASSIRPRDSYGYTF. The CDR3 DNA is TGTGCCAGCAGCATTCGACCCCGGGACAGCTATGGCTACACCTTC.

This clonotype was seen at least ten times. The rearrangement links TRBV9 to TRBJ2-3; D might be TRBD2 (6 bases). Germline CDR1 reads SGDLS; CDR2 reads YYNGEE. Trimming shortened V by 4 bases and J by 3 bases, and 18 bases separated the two germline ends. The CDR3 has 16 amino acids. This chain's CDR3 is CASSPRRASVTDTQYF. The CDR3 DNA sequence: TGTGCCAGCAGCCCCCGGAGGGCTAGCGTTACAGATACGCAGTATTTT.

The genes are TRBV7-9 and TRBJ1-5; no firm D call. The CDR3 is 13 amino acids. Trimming left V 5 bases short and J 7 bases short, with 12 bases between. The germline V gene encodes CDR1 SEHNR and CDR2 FQNEAQ (reference sequence). CDR3 nucleotide sequence: TGTGCCAGCAGCAACAGCGGTAACCAGCCCCAGCATTTT. It encodes CASSNSGNQPQHF.

This clonotype was counted many times. The V and J genes are TRBV29-1 and TRBJ1-3; tentatively, D is TRBD1 (5 bases). V was clipped by 1 base and J by 2 bases, with 9 bases between them. Germline V gene data show CDR1 as SQVTM and CDR2 as ANQGSEA. The CDR3 extends over 14 amino acids. CDR3 in amino acids: CSVEGPGTGNTIYF. The CDR3 bases are TGCAGCGTTGAAGGGCCAGGGACTGGAAACACCATATATTTT.

This clonotype has just a few counts. V usage is TRBV12-3 or TRBV12-4 and J usage is TRBJ2-3; 9 bases align to TRBD2. CDR3 size: 16 residues. The J segment lost 2 bases and the V segment lost 4 bases, leaving 7 bases of the junction unmatched. The CDR3, as DNA: TGTGCCAGCAGTTCCCCGGGACTAGCCCTCACAGATACGCAGTATTTT. This translates into CASSSPGLALTDTQYF.

In this sample, this clonotype turned up many times. Its ends do not fully match the called genes, so a read error is possible. V is TRBV7-6 and J is TRBJ2-3; tentatively, D is TRBD1 (5 bases). The CDR3 extends over 13 amino acids. The germline V gene encodes CDR1 SGHVS and CDR2 FNYEAQ. The DNA for the CDR3 is TGCGCCAGCAGCTCCAGGGACACAGATACGCAGTATTTT. Its translation is CASSSRDTDTQYF.

The chain recombines TRBV20-1 with TRBJ2-5; tentative D call: TRBD2 (6 bases). CDR1 is DFQATT, CDR2 SNEGSKA, per germline (reference sequence). The CDR3 covers 10 residues. Here the CDR3 reads CRAGQETQYF. The DNA for the CDR3 is TGCAGAGCGGGCCAAGAGACCCAGTACTTC.

The V gene is TRBV20-1, the J gene TRBJ2-1; perhaps TRBD2 as D (7 bases). CDR3 length: 13 amino acids. V was clipped by 6 bases and J by 4 bases, with 13 bases between them. Germline V gene sequence: CDR1 DFQATT, CDR2 SNEGSKA (reference sequence). Written as DNA, the CDR3 is TGCAGTGCCGGAGGGGGGGGATACAATGAGCAGTTCTTC. Translating gives CSAGGGGYNEQFF.

This clonotype was detected many times. The chain recombines TRBV7-8 with TRBJ2-7; the D gene could be TRBD1 or TRBD2 (5 bases each). V lost 3 bases and J 0 bases, leaving 9 bases between the germline ends. The CDR3 length is 14 residues. Germline loops: CDR1 SGHVS, CDR2 FQNEAQ. In nucleotides, the CDR3 is TGTGCCAGCAGCTTGAGGGGCTTCTCCTACGAGCAGTACTTC. This codes for CASSLRGFSYEQYF.

Only a few counts were recorded for this clonotype. The chain combines TRBV7-9 with TRBJ2-5; D is tentatively TRBD1 or TRBD2 (5 bases each). In germline, CDR1 is SEHNR, CDR2 FQNEAQ (reference sequence). The CDR3 totals 13 residues. Trimming took off 8 bases at V and 2 bases at J, with 12 bases between the two ends. CDR3 sequence (DNA): TGTGCCAGCCAACGGGACGATCAAGAGACCCAGTACTTC. Translating gives CASQRDDQETQYF.

Only a few counts were recorded for this clonotype. The chain joins TRBV6-2 or TRBV6-3 to TRBJ2-3; 13 bases align to TRBD2. The CDR3 has 17 residues. With V trimmed by 2 bases and J by 5 bases, 7 bases remained unmatched. CDR1 and CDR2 from the germline V gene are MNHEY and SVGEGT. The CDR3 coding sequence is TGTGCCAGCAGTTACGGCAGACTAGCGGGGGGTGGAGATACGCAGTATTTT. It translates to CASSYGRLAGGGDTQYF.

This clonotype was seen repeatedly, ten times or more. The chain has TRBV9 and TRBJ2-7; 8 bases line up with TRBD1. The CDR3 runs to 15 residues. The germline V gene encodes CDR1 SGDLS and CDR2 YYNGEE. Unmatched junction bases numbered 4, after V lost 2 bases and J lost 0 bases. The CDR3 loop is CASSVSTGGSYEQYF. CDR3 nucleotide sequence: TGTGCCAGCAGCGTGTCCACAGGGGGCTCCTACGAGCAGTACTTC. Looking up the rest from reference TRBV9 and TRBJ2-7 gives the full variable domain: DSGVTQTPKHLITATGQRVTLRCSPRSGDLSVYWYQQSLDQGLQFLIQYYNGEERAKGNILERFSAQQFPDLHSELNLSSLELGDSALYFCASSVSTGGSYEQYFGPGTRLTVT.

This clonotype appeared a few times. This chain joins TRBV5-1 and TRBJ2-2; 8 nucleotides align to TRBD1. This CDR3 comprises 16 residues. V dropped 4 bases and J dropped 5; count of bases not matched to a gene: 10. Germline V gene sequence: CDR1 SGHRS, CDR2 YFSETQ. The CDR3 protein is CASSPPVRTGTGELFF. In DNA, the CDR3 is TGCGCCAGCAGCCCCCCCGTTCGGACAGGGACCGGGGAGCTGTTTTTT.

A note on this clonotype: A single base separates this from a much larger clone, so it may be a read error. This chain uses TRBV5-1 with TRBJ2-2; D is uncertain. CDR1 and CDR2 from the germline V gene are SGHRS and YFSETQ. V dropped 1 base and J dropped 6 bases, with 13 bases sitting between them. This CDR3 is built from 15 residues. The CDR3 DNA follows: TGCGCCAGCAGCTTGTCGGGCCTCTTCCCCGGGGAGCTGTTTTTT. Translating gives CASSLSGLFPGELFF.

Many counts were recorded for this clonotype. V is TRBV7-8 and J is TRBJ2-7; D unresolved. The germline V and J ends were trimmed by 4 bases and 6 bases, with 13 bases remaining between them. This CDR3 region has 13 residues. CDR1 and CDR2 from the germline V gene are SGHVS and FQNEAQ. The CDR3 DNA reads TGTGCCAGCAGCTCACAAGAATTAAGCGAGCAGTACTTC. It specifies CASSSQELSEQYF.